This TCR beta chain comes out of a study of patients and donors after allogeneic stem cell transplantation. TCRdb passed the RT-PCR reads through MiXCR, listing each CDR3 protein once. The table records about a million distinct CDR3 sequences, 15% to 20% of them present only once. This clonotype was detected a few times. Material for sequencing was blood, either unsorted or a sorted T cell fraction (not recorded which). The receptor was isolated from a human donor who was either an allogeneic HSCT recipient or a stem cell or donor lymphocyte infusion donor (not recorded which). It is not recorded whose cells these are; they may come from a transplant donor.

The CDR3: CASSDPGTGDYEQYF. In DNA form, the CDR3 reads TGTGCCAGCAGCGACCCCGGGACAGGGGACTACGAGCAGTACTTC. V is TRBV9 and J is TRBJ2-7; 10 positions agree with TRBD1. Trimming removed 3 bases from V and 3 bases from J; junction bases left unmatched: 6. CDR3 length: 15 amino acids. Looked up from germline, CDR1 is SGDLS and CDR2 is YYNGEE.